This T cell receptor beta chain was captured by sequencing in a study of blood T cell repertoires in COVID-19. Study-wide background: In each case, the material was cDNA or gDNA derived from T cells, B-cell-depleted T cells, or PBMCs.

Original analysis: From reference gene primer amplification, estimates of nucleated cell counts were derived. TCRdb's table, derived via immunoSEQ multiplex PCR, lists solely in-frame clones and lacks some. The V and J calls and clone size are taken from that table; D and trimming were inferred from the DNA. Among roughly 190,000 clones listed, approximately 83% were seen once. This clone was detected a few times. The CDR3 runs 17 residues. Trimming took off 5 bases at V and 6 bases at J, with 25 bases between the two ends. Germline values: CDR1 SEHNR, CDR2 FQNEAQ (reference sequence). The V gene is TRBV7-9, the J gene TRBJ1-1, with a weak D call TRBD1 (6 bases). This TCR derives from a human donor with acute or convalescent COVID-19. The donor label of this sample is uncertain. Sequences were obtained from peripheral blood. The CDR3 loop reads CASSPRGPNRIGAEAFF. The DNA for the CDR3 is TGTGCCAGCAGCCCCAGGGGCCCAAATCGGATTGGGGCTGAAGCTTTCTTT.